The 27 T cell receptor beta chains below come from one sample, sequenced in a study of neoadjuvant anti-PD-1 for oral cavity cancer. The data were produced by immunoSEQ multiplex PCR, yet TCRdb's version contains in-frame clones alone and is incomplete. Of 6,900 or so clones detected, roughly 70% appear once; the ten largest clones hold 2.5% to 3.5%. The starting material was PBMCs, obtained before nivolumab (anti-PD-1) treatment. The origin of the receptors is a person between 35 and 79 years old with oral cavity squamous cell carcinoma.

This clone was seen more than once but under ten times. This rearrangement joins TRBV29-1 to TRBJ1-3, with 7 nucleotides matching TRBD1. The CDR3 loop spans 15 amino acids. Germline assignment: CDR1 SQVTM and CDR2 ANQGSEA. J lost 2 bases, V lost 7 bases, and 11 bases had no gene match. CDR3 sequence (DNA): TGCAGCGCCGCTACAGGACAGGTCGCTGGAAACACCATATATTTT. It codes for CSAATGQVAGNTIYF.

This clone came up once. V is TRBV4-2 and J is TRBJ2-5; 7 bases match TRBD1. The CDR3 runs 16 residues. The V segment lost 1 base and the J segment 4 bases; nucleotides outside the gene matches: 9. The germline V gene encodes CDR1 LGHNA and CDR2 YNFKEQ. The CDR3 loop is CASSQGPGTALETQYF. The CDR3 nucleotides are TGTGCCAGCAGCCAAGGTCCTGGGACAGCCTTAGAGACCCAGTACTTC.

The chain uses TRBV7-2 and TRBJ2-2; D assignment may be TRBD1 or TRBD2 (5 bases each). V lost 6 bases and J lost 1, with 12 bases in between. The CDR3 totals 15 residues. CDR1 and CDR2 from the germline V gene are SGHTA and FQGNSA. The CDR3 DNA is TGTGCCAGCAGTCGGGGACGGATGAACACCGGGGAGCTGTTTTTT. The encoded protein is CASSRGRMNTGELFF.

V usage is TRBV19 and J usage is TRBJ2-1, with a possible D match to TRBD2 (7 bases). Germline V lookup: CDR1 LNHDA, CDR2 SQIVND (reference sequence). V dropped 4 bases and J dropped 8 bases, with 21 bases sitting between them. This CDR3 comprises 16 residues. The chain's CDR3 is CASSTLLGAGADEQFF. CDR3 DNA sequence: TGTGCCAGTAGTACCCTTCTTGGGGCGGGGGCAGATGAGCAGTTCTTC. The full variable domain, in which reference TRBV19 and TRBJ2-1 provide the parts outside the CDR3, is DGGITQSPKYLFRKEGQNVTLSCEQNLNHDAMYWYRQDPGQGLRLIYYSQIVNDFQKGDIAEGYSVSREKKESFPLTVTSAQKNPTAFYLCASSTLLGAGADEQFFGPGTRLTVL.

The chain couples TRBV28 to TRBJ2-5; possibly TRBD1 for D (6 bases). V gave up 6 bases and J gave up 9 bases, with 17 bases separating them. Germline V gene sequence: CDR1 MDHEN, CDR2 SYDVKM. The CDR3 spans 13 residues. In DNA form, the CDR3 reads TGTGCCAGCAGCCCCCCACAGGGTACGGCCCAGTACTTC. The encoded protein is CASSPPQGTAQYF.

This chain uses TRBV10-3 with TRBJ2-5; 7 bases match TRBD2. Unmatched junction bases numbered 8, after V lost 6 bases and J lost 4 bases. The germline V gene encodes CDR1 ENHRY and CDR2 SYGVKD. There are 14 residues in the CDR3. The CDR3 DNA is TGTGCCATCAGGCCGACGGCTAGCGGAGAGACCCAGTACTTC. This translates into CAIRPTASGETQYF.

This clone was seen more than once but under ten times. The V gene is TRBV5-6, the J gene TRBJ1-1; perhaps TRBD1 as D (5 bases). CDR1 is SGHDT and CDR2 is YYEEEE in the germline V gene. This CDR3 is built from 14 residues. V lost 3 bases and J lost 12, with 21 bases in between. The chain's CDR3 is CASSSGLPLVVTFF. The CDR3 nucleotides are TGTGCCAGCAGCTCGGGACTTCCCTTAGTGGTAACTTTCTTT.

The rearrangement uses TRBV28 and TRBJ2-1; D uncertain. Germline V CDR1 and CDR2: MDHEN, SYDVKM. The length of the CDR3 is 13 residues. V dropped 6 bases and J dropped 8 bases, with 14 bases sitting between them. The CDR3 DNA follows: TGTGCCAGCAGCGGCTTTCACTCCGATGAGCAGTTCTTC. This translates into CASSGFHSDEQFF. Looking up the rest from reference TRBV28 and TRBJ2-1 gives the full variable domain: DVKVTQSSRYLVKRTGEKVFLECVQDMDHENMFWYRQDPGLGLRLIYFSYDVKMKEKGDIPEGYSVSREKKERFSLILESASTNQTSMYLCASSGFHSDEQFFGPGTRLTVL.

The chain uses TRBV21-1 and TRBJ2-3. TRBV21-1 is a pseudogene. The CDR3 runs to 12 residues. CDR3 loop: CASSKVTDTQYF. The CDR3 nucleotides are TGTGCCAGCAGCAAAGTCACAGATACGCAGTATTTT.

To note about this clone: Relative to the germline gene, one junction end is altered; a read error may explain this. The V and J genes are TRBV5-1 and TRBJ2-7; D is ambiguous. The CDR3 is 15 residues long. CDR1 and CDR2 from the germline V gene are SGHRS and YFSETQ. The CDR3 is CVSTEGGGTSHEQYF. CDR3 DNA: TGCGTCAGCACCGAAGGCGGCGGTACCTCCCACGAGCAGTACTTC. Full variable domain (remainder filled in from reference TRBV5-1 and TRBJ2-7): KAGVTQTPRYLIKTRGQQVTLSCSPISGHRSVSWYQQTPGQGLQFLFEYFSETQRNKGNFPGRFSGRQFSNSRSEMNVSTLELGDSALYLCVSTEGGGTSHEQYFGPGTRLTVT.

The rearrangement uses TRBV18 and TRBJ1-2; 7 bases are a match to TRBD1. CDR1 KGHSH and CDR2 LQKENI come from the germline V gene. The V segment lost 3 bases and the J segment 8 bases; nucleotides outside the gene matches: 3. The CDR3 has 12 residues. Here the CDR3 DNA reads TGTGCCAGCTCACCCTTGGGACAGGGCTACACCTTC. Its translation is CASSPLGQGYTF.

The rearrangement uses TRBV19 and TRBJ1-5, with 7 positions matching TRBD1. Germline V gene lookup returns CDR1 LNHDA and CDR2 SQIVND (reference sequence). This CDR3 is 16 amino acids long. The V segment lost 4 bases and the J segment 2 bases; nucleotides outside the gene matches: 8. Here the CDR3 reads CASSTPGRGRNQPQHF. The CDR3 DNA sequence: TGTGCCAGTAGTACCCCGGGGAGGGGGCGCAATCAGCCCCAGCATTTT.

This sequence joins TRBV29-1 and TRBJ2-3; D call uncertain. Trimming removed 4 bases from V and 1 base from J, with 9 bases in between. This CDR3 contains 13 residues. Germline CDR1 is SQVTM and CDR2 is ANQGSEA. The CDR3 sequence: CSVGVSGTDTQYF. The CDR3 nucleotides are TGCAGCGTTGGTGTTTCTGGCACAGATACGCAGTATTTT.

This clone was seen once. The V call is TRBV11-2, the J call TRBJ2-2, with D possibly matching TRBD1 (6 bases). Germline-derived CDR1 and CDR2 are SGHAT and FQNNGV. The CDR3 spans 14 residues. Trimming took 2 bases from V and 5 from J, leaving 9 bases between them. CDR3 DNA: TGTGCCAGCAGCTTATACAGGGAAACCGGGGAGCTGTTTTTT. It codes for CASSLYRETGELFF. Drawing the rest from reference TRBV11-2 and TRBJ2-2, the complete variable domain is EAGVAQSPRYKIIEKRQSVAFWCNPISGHATLYWYQQILGQGPKLLIQFQNNGVVDDSQLPKDRFSAERLKGVDSTLKIQPAKLEDSAVYLCASSLYRETGELFFGEGSRLTVL.

The sample holds a few counts of this clone. The chain employs TRBV12-5 and TRBJ2-7, with 11 nucleotides matching TRBD1. The trim removed 0 bases at V and 4 bases at J, leaving 14 bases unmatched. Germline V lookup: CDR1 LGHNT, CDR2 FRNRAP. The CDR3 length is 19 residues. CDR3: CASGLVLNRRTGGRYEQYF. The CDR3 DNA is TGTGCTAGTGGTTTGGTACTCAATCGACGGACAGGGGGCAGGTACGAGCAGTACTTC. The entire variable domain, with the rest obtained from reference TRBV12-5 and TRBJ2-7, is as follows: DARVTQTPRHKVTEMGQEVTMRCQPILGHNTVFWYRQTMMQGLELLAYFRNRAPLDDSGMPKDRFSAEMPDATLATLKIQPSEPRDSAVYFCASGLVLNRRTGGRYEQYFGPGTRLTVT.

V is TRBV7-9 and J is TRBJ1-2; D gene ambiguous. Germline lookup yields CDR1 SEHNR and CDR2 FQNEAQ (reference sequence). The CDR3 consists of 11 residues. Between the trimmed V and J ends, which lost 2 bases and 7 bases, there was a span of 5 bases. The CDR3 bases are TGTGCCAGCAGCTTATCACGTGGCTACACCTTC. It specifies CASSLSRGYTF.

V gene TRBV7-2 combines with J gene TRBJ1-2; D uncertain. The CDR3 contains 13 residues. CDR1 is SGHTA and CDR2 is FQGNSA in the germline V gene. V was clipped by 2 bases and J by 6 bases, with 10 bases between them. The CDR3 loop reads CASSLSPGNGYTF. In DNA form, the CDR3 reads TGTGCCAGCAGCTTATCGCCCGGGAATGGCTACACCTTC.

The chain joins TRBV11-3 to TRBJ2-7; the D gene could be TRBD1 or TRBD2 (5 bases each). Trimming pared 1 base from V and 2 bases from J, leaving 12 bases between. This CDR3 comprises 15 residues. Looked up from germline, CDR1 is SGHNT and CDR2 is YENEEA. The CDR3 DNA follows: TGTGCCAGCAGCTTAGGACGGGACGCAGCCTACGAGCAGTACTTC. Translating it yields CASSLGRDAAYEQYF. Drawing the rest from reference TRBV11-3 and TRBJ2-7, the complete variable domain is EAGVVQSPRYKIIEKKQPVAFWCNPISGHNTLYWYLQNLGQGPELLIRYENEEAVDDSQLPKDRFSAERLKGVDSTLKIQPAELGDSAVYLCASSLGRDAAYEQYFGPGTRLTVT.

The rearrangement links TRBV5-5 to TRBJ1-2, with 9 bases fitting TRBD1. The CDR3 extends over 18 amino acids. Trimming took 2 bases from V and 5 from J; bases not matched to a gene: 16. Germline V gives CDR1 SGHKS, CDR2 YYEKEE (reference sequence). The CDR3 nucleotides read TGTGCCAGCAGCTTTACAGGGGGCCTTATGGGAGAACTATATGGCTACACCTTC. The encoded protein is CASSFTGGLMGELYGYTF.

The V call is TRBV4-3, the J call TRBJ1-2; 7 bases align to TRBD1. CDR3 length: 20 residues. V lost 1 base, J lost 4 bases, and 21 bases stayed unmatched. Germline V gene sequence: CDR1 LGHNA, CDR2 YSLEER. The CDR3 reads CASSQGHNRDSSLPGYGYTF. CDR3 DNA: TGCGCCAGCAGCCAAGGTCATAACCGGGACAGCAGCCTTCCTGGCTATGGCTACACCTTC.

The chain links TRBV9 to TRBJ1-1; weak D call: TRBD1 (6 bases). The CDR3 runs to 13 residues. The germline V gene has CDR1 SGDLS and CDR2 YYNGEE. V lost 3 bases, J lost 10 bases, and 16 bases lay in between. The DNA for the CDR3 is TGTGCCAGCAGCGCACAACAAGGGGGAGGAGCTTTCTTT. Translated: CASSAQQGGGAFF.

V gene TRBV2 combines with J gene TRBJ2-3; perhaps D is TRBD1 or TRBD2 (5 bases each). From germline, CDR1 is SNHLY and CDR2 FYNNEI. This CDR3 has 14 residues. The V gene lost 10 bases and the J gene lost 0 bases, with 14 bases spanning the gap. CDR3: CATQRGPSTDTQYF. CDR3 DNA: TGTGCCACCCAACGGGGCCCTAGCACAGATACGCAGTATTTT. Variable domain in full (rest from reference TRBV2 and TRBJ2-3): EPEVTQTPSHQVTQMGQEVILRCVPISNHLYFYWYRQILGQKVEFLVSFYNNEISEKSEIFDDQFSVERPDGSNFTLKIRSTKLEDSAMYFCATQRGPSTDTQYFGPGTRLTVL.

The CDR3 coding sequence is TGTGCCAGCAGCTCAGAGATCTATGGCTACACCTTC. Protein sequence: CASSSEIYGYTF. The J gene is TRBJ1-2, the V gene TRBV11-2; unclear D gene. There are 12 residues in the CDR3. Germline CDR1 is SGHAT and CDR2 is FQNNGV. V lost 4 bases to trimming and J lost 4 bases, with 7 bases between them.

The rearrangement links TRBV29-1 to TRBJ2-7; a weak D match, TRBD2 (5 bases). Between the trimmed V and J ends, which lost 6 bases and 4 bases, there was a span of 19 bases. The CDR3 length is 14 residues. Germline V gene lookup returns CDR1 SQVTM and CDR2 ANQGSEA. CDR3 nucleotides: TGCAGCGTCCGGGATGGTCTTAGTGGTTACGAGCAGTACTTC. It yields the protein CSVRDGLSGYEQYF.

J is TRBJ2-7 and V is TRBV5-1, with D possibly TRBD1 on 6 matching bases. This CDR3 contains 15 residues. Trimming took 3 bases from V and 4 from J, leaving 17 bases between them. Germline V gives CDR1 SGHRS, CDR2 YFSETQ. DNA for the CDR3: TGCGCCAGCAGCTACACCGGGACAACACTATACGAGCAGTACTTC. It encodes CASSYTGTTLYEQYF.

The chain is built from TRBV28 and TRBJ1-5; no firm D call. The V gene lost 6 bases and the J gene lost 1 base, with 16 bases spanning the gap. This CDR3 has 16 amino acids. Germline CDR1 and CDR2: MDHEN and SYDVKM. In nucleotides, the CDR3 is TGTGCCAGCAGGCCCGCGGACGGCAGGAGCAATCAGCCCCAGCATTTT. Translating it yields CASRPADGRSNQPQHF.

This sequence joins TRBV4-3 and TRBJ2-1; D perhaps matches TRBD1 (5 bases). V lost 0 bases and J 2 bases, leaving 8 bases between the germline ends. The CDR3 is made up of 15 amino acids. Germline CDR1 and CDR2: LGHNA and YSLEER. The CDR3 DNA follows: TGCGCCAGCAGCCAAGATGGGGCGGCCTACAATGAGCAGTTCTTC. This gives the protein CASSQDGAAYNEQFF.